This T cell receptor (beta chain) comes out of a study of technical replicates of blood from a handful of donors. This clone came up once. Assay: immunoSEQ multiplex PCR; the TCRdb copy retains only in-frame clones and omits some. The sample records 65,000 to 80,000 clones, about 92% being singletons. Germline V gives CDR1 SGDLS, CDR2 YYNGEE. V shed 4 bases, J shed 4 bases, and the junction held 7 bases outside the gene matches. This CDR3 has 16 amino acids. Sequencing was performed on T cells isolated from PBMCs. This chain joins TRBV9 and TRBJ2-1, with 11 bases identical to TRBD2. The clonotype originates from a human donor in good health. CDR3 sequence: CASSSRGTSGYNEQFF. CDR3 nucleotide sequence: TGTGCCAGCAGCTCCAGGGGGACTAGCGGTTACAATGAGCAGTTCTTC.